The rows below give T cell receptor beta chains drawn from one sample of a study of human T cells and chemical hapten exposure. One entry per CDR3 protein, called by TCRdb with MiXCR from the RACE reads. The sample shows 27,000 or so distinct CDR3 sequences, around a tenth of them seen only once. The specimen comprised whole blood, sampled in connection with sensitization to the hapten diphenylcyclopropenone (DPC). The receptor set was obtained from a young man with alopecia areata. Some clones in this sample may be carry-over from other donors' samples. Each CDR3 is given with its conserved first and last residue. A D gene is named only where the DNA matches it firmly. Only part of the rows carry a size: once, few, many, or a class if the clone is expanded.

j_call | v_call | d_call | clone_size | cdr3_aa | cdr3_nt
TRBJ2-1 | TRBV5-6 | - | - | CASSYTGVYNEQFF | TGTGCCAGCAGCTATACCGGGGTCTACAATGAGCAGTTCTTC
TRBJ1-2 | TRBV12-3/TRBV12-4 | - | - | CASRPDGNYGYTF | TGTGCCAGCAGGCCCGACGGAAACTATGGCTACACCTTC
TRBJ2-1 | TRBV6-2/TRBV6-3 | - | many | CASSLTPNEQFF | TGTGCCAGCAGCCTGACCCCCAATGAGCAGTTCTTC
TRBJ1-5 | TRBV28 | - | many | CASSLRSASNQPQHF | TGTGCCAGCAGTTTACGGAGTGCAAGCAATCAGCCCCAGCATTTT
TRBJ1-1 | TRBV2 | - | - | CASSKTSWGTEAFF | TGTGCCAGCTCCAAGACATCTTGGGGCACTGAAGCTTTCTTT
TRBJ2-7 | TRBV7-6 | - | many | CASSLAPQLEQYF | TGTGCCAGCAGCTTAGCCCCCCAGCTAGAGCAGTACTTC
TRBJ1-1 | TRBV12-3/TRBV12-4 | TRBD1 | - | CASSYQHRGQAEAFF | TGTGCCAGCAGTTACCAGCATAGGGGGCAGGCTGAAGCTTTCTTT
TRBJ2-2 | TRBV9 | TRBD2 | - | CASKEAGGTGELFF | TGTGCCAGCAAGGAGGCGGGAGGCACCGGGGAGCTGTTTTTT
TRBJ1-5 | TRBV12-3/TRBV12-4 | - | many | CASSPSGFQPQHF | TGTGCCAGCAGTCCATCAGGGTTTCAGCCCCAGCATTTT
TRBJ1-2 | TRBV6-5 | TRBD1 | few | CASSSRDRRYLYGYTF | TGTGCCAGCAGTTCCCGGGACAGAAGGTACCTTTATGGCTACACCTTC